Below, 27 T cell receptor beta chains from the same sample are listed, as sequenced in a study of blood T cell repertoires in COVID-19. Generated by immunoSEQ multiplex PCR, the TCRdb table keeps only in-frame clones and is missing some. This sample yields 240,000 or so clones, of which about 83% are seen a single time; around 1.9% belongs to the top ten. Sequenced: PBMCs or T cells enriched from blood (not recorded which). These receptors all stem from a woman in her forties or fifties who had recovered from COVID-19.

The rearrangement links TRBV28 to TRBJ1-1; D is undetermined. Looked up from germline, CDR1 is MDHEN and CDR2 is SYDVKM. The V gene lost 1 base and the J gene lost 1 base, with 7 bases spanning the gap. CDR3 size: 14 residues. In DNA, the CDR3 is TGTGCCAGCAGTTTATTGCCAGAGAACACTGAAGCTTTCTTT. This encodes CASSLLPENTEAFF.

This chain links TRBV2 with TRBJ1-5, with unresolved D. Trimming cost V 10 bases and J 7 bases, with 20 bases left between them. This CDR3 region has 14 residues. The germline V gene has CDR1 SNHLY and CDR2 FYNNEI. In DNA, the CDR3 is TGTGCCACCAACATAGGAGGGCCTGGGCAGCCCCAGCATTTT. It is translated as CATNIGGPGQPQHF.

J is TRBJ2-1 and V is TRBV11-3; no clear D. The V and J ends lost 0 bases and 6 bases respectively, with 6 bases between them. The CDR3 is 13 amino acids. The V gene's germline CDR1 is SGHNT and CDR2 YENEEA. In DNA form, the CDR3 reads TGTGCCAGCAGCTTAGAAGGCGGCAATGAGCAGTTCTTC. Its protein is CASSLEGGNEQFF. Drawing the rest from reference TRBV11-3 and TRBJ2-1, the complete variable domain is EAGVVQSPRYKIIEKKQPVAFWCNPISGHNTLYWYLQNLGQGPELLIRYENEEAVDDSQLPKDRFSAERLKGVDSTLKIQPAELGDSAVYLCASSLEGGNEQFFGPGTRLTVL.

V is TRBV7-3 and J is TRBJ1-3; no reliable D call. Trimming pared 3 bases from V and 7 bases from J, leaving 13 bases between. The CDR3 runs to 14 residues. Germline V gives CDR1 SGHTA, CDR2 FQGTGA. The CDR3, as DNA: TGTGCCAGCAGCTTGGCGGTGGAGTCCAACACCATATATTTT. The encoded protein is CASSLAVESNTIYF.

V and J are TRBV27 and TRBJ2-5; TRBD2 agrees at 9 bases. The CDR3 is 13 residues long. Germline V gene sequence: CDR1 MNHEY, CDR2 SMNVEV (reference sequence). V lost 6 bases and J lost 3; bases outside the gene matches: 2. CDR3 in DNA: TGTGCCAGCAGGGGACTAGCTGAAGAGACCCAGTACTTC. Translated: CASRGLAEETQYF.

This chain links TRBV3-1 (or the pseudogene TRBV3-2) with TRBJ2-3; 9 bases line up with TRBD2. Germline V gene data show CDR1 as LGHDT and CDR2 as YNNKEL (reference sequence). The CDR3 loop spans 15 amino acids. The trim removed 2 bases at V and 0 bases at J, leaving 0 bases unmatched. This chain's CDR3 is CASSQLAGSTDTQYF. CDR3 nucleotide sequence: TGTGCCAGCAGCCAACTAGCGGGGAGCACAGATACGCAGTATTTT.

This chain joins TRBV3-1 (or the pseudogene TRBV3-2) and TRBJ1-2; 8 bases fit TRBD1. Per the germline V gene, CDR1 is LGHDT and CDR2 is YNNKEL (reference sequence). The J segment lost 8 bases and the V segment lost 4 bases, leaving 12 bases of the junction unmatched. This CDR3 has 15 amino acids. The CDR3 nucleotides are TGTGCCAGCAGCCTATTCCAGGGGGCCTCGGAAGGCTACACCTTC. Protein sequence: CASSLFQGASEGYTF.

The chain carries TRBV14 and TRBJ2-6; TRBD1 agrees at 7 bases. Trimming removed 4 bases from V and 9 bases from J; junction bases left unmatched: 9. Germline loops: CDR1 SGHDN, CDR2 FVKESK. The CDR3 loop spans 15 amino acids. The CDR3 DNA follows: TGTGCCAGCAGCCGGAGACAGGGCGGTGGCAACGTCCTGACTTTC. Amino acid sequence: CASSRRQGGGNVLTF.

The V and J genes are TRBV6-2 or TRBV6-3 and TRBJ1-1, with TRBD1 matching over 10 bases. The junction had 8 bases not matched to a gene; V was cut back by 3 bases and J by 4 bases. CDR3 length: 16 residues. CDR1 is MNHEY, CDR2 SVGEGT, per germline. The CDR3 bases are TGTGCCAGCAGTTATGTTTCGGACAGGGGGGTCACTGAAGCTTTCTTT. Translation: CASSYVSDRGVTEAFF.

CDR3 sequence: CASGWGGGMDEQYF. DNA of the CDR3: TGTGCTAGTGGTTGGGGTGGAGGAATGGACGAGCAGTACTTC. This chain uses TRBV12-5 with TRBJ2-7; TRBD2 is a possible D gene (5 bases). The CDR3 covers 14 residues. The germline V gene encodes CDR1 LGHNT and CDR2 FRNRAP. The V and J ends lost 4 bases and 5 bases respectively, with 15 bases between them.

The chain combines TRBV30 with TRBJ1-3, with D tentatively TRBD1 (5 bases). Trimming took off 0 bases at V and 2 bases at J, with 11 bases between the two ends. CDR1 and CDR2 from the germline V gene are GTSNPN and SVGIG (reference sequence). The CDR3 length is 15 residues. The CDR3 here is CAWSVIQGPGNTIYF. The CDR3 DNA sequence: TGTGCCTGGAGTGTAATTCAGGGTCCTGGAAACACCATATATTTT.

This clone was counted a few times. This chain connects TRBV5-4 to TRBJ1-3; TRBD1 matches 8 bases. The germline gives CDR1 SGHNT, CDR2 YYREEE (reference sequence). Trimming took 5 bases from V and 4 from J; bases not matched to a gene: 5. This CDR3 is built from 14 residues. Here the CDR3 DNA reads TGTGCCAGCAGATCGACAGGGGTGGGAAACACCATATATTTT. It translates to CASRSTGVGNTIYF.

This clone was counted a single time. The genes are TRBV2 and TRBJ1-6; D is ambiguous. The germline V gene has CDR1 SNHLY and CDR2 FYNNEI. V lost 5 bases and J 10 bases, leaving 18 bases between the germline ends. CDR3 length: 15 residues. CDR3 in DNA: TGTGCCAGCAGTCCGGAGCCTTATTCGGGATCACCCCTCCACTTT. Amino acids: CASSPEPYSGSPLHF.

The chain carries TRBV11-3 and TRBJ2-5; TRBD1 might be the D (6 bases). With 3 bases removed from V and 1 base from J, the gap between germline ends came to 12 bases. Germline V gives CDR1 SGHNT, CDR2 YENEEA. The CDR3 runs 15 residues. The CDR3 bases are TGTGCCAGCAGCTTTGATGGGGGCCCCCAAGAGACCCAGTACTTC. It is translated as CASSFDGGPQETQYF.

The J gene is TRBJ2-5, the V gene TRBV5-4, with D possibly TRBD1 on 7 matching bases. Trimming stripped 5 bases from V and 4 bases from J, with 12 bases between. The germline gives CDR1 SGHNT, CDR2 YYREEE (reference sequence). The CDR3 loop spans 13 amino acids. For the CDR3, the DNA is TGTGCCAGCAGGGGGGGACAGCCAGAGACCCAGTACTTC. It translates to CASRGGQPETQYF.

This clone was detected only once. The chain couples TRBV7-2 to TRBJ2-7; maybe TRBD2 (5 bases). This CDR3 contains 14 residues. Looked up from germline, CDR1 is SGHTA and CDR2 is FQGNSA. V lost 1 base, J lost 3 bases, and 10 bases lay in between. The CDR3 nucleotides are TGTGCCAGCAGCTTAGAAGACGCGGGCTACGAGCAGTACTTC. Translation: CASSLEDAGYEQYF.

V usage is TRBV27 and J usage is TRBJ2-1; 13 nucleotides line up with TRBD2. The CDR3 contains 15 residues. CDR1 is MNHEY, CDR2 SMNVEV, per germline (reference sequence). V shed 6 bases and J 9 bases; nucleotides not matched to a gene: 8. For the CDR3, the DNA is TGTGCCAGCAGATATGGGACTAGCGGGGCTGGTGAGCAGTTCTTC. It specifies CASRYGTSGAGEQFF.

The rearrangement uses TRBV7-9 and TRBJ2-6, with 7 bases fitting TRBD1. Germline-derived CDR1 and CDR2 are SEHNR and FQNEAQ (reference sequence). The CDR3 runs to 17 residues. Losses at the gene ends were 5 bases for V and 0 bases for J; bases not matched to a gene: 7. CDR3 amino acids: CASSRRDSHSGANVLTF. CDR3 sequence (DNA): TGTGCCAGCAGCCGACGGGACAGTCACTCTGGGGCCAACGTCCTGACTTTC.

This clone was observed once. The rearrangement links TRBV7-6 to TRBJ2-2, with D possibly being TRBD2 (5 bases). CDR1 is SGHVS and CDR2 is FNYEAQ in the germline V gene. The CDR3 totals 16 residues. V lost 5 bases to trimming and J lost 4 bases, with 17 bases between them. The CDR3 DNA is TGTGCCAGCAGCAGGCCCCTTCGGGGAAGCACCGGGGAGCTGTTTTTT. Its protein product is CASSRPLRGSTGELFF.

The sample holds a few counts of this clone. The chain uses TRBV6-2 or TRBV6-3 and TRBJ1-1; D might be TRBD1 (5 bases). Trimming took off 2 bases at V and 7 bases at J, with 11 bases between the two ends. The germline gives CDR1 MNHEY, CDR2 SVGEGT. The CDR3 loop spans 13 amino acids. The chain's CDR3 is CASSYRADSEAFF. As DNA, the CDR3 is TGTGCCAGCAGTTACCGGGCCGACAGTGAAGCTTTCTTT.

The chain is built from TRBV5-5 and TRBJ2-3, with 10 nucleotides matching TRBD2. From germline, CDR1 is SGHKS and CDR2 YYEKEE (reference sequence). The CDR3 spans 15 residues. J was trimmed by 0 bases and V by 4 bases; bases with no gene match: 2. The CDR3 coding sequence is TGTGCCAGCAGCCAACTAGCGGGGAGCACAGATACGCAGTATTTT. It translates to CASSQLAGSTDTQYF.

The V and J genes are TRBV23-1 and TRBJ2-3; D possibly corresponds to TRBD2 (6 bases). TRBV23-1 is an open reading frame, and its role is uncertain. This CDR3 has 19 residues. V lost 3 bases to trimming and J lost 6 bases, with 28 bases between them. The DNA for the CDR3 is TGCGCCAGCAGTCAGGGGTGGGTACGACGGGGAGGTGCAGTCGATACGCAGTATTTT. This gives the protein CASSQGWVRRGGAVDTQYF.

The genes are TRBV25-1 and TRBJ2-7, with no clear D. Germline CDR1 is MGHDK and CDR2 is SYGVNS. The CDR3 loop spans 16 amino acids. V was clipped by 2 bases and J by 0 bases, with 14 bases between them. CDR3: CASSEGNSLISYEQYF. Written as DNA, the CDR3 is TGTGCCAGCAGTGAAGGAAACAGCTTAATCTCCTACGAGCAGTACTTC.

This rearrangement joins TRBV29-1 to TRBJ2-7; 9 nucleotides align to TRBD1. The CDR3 runs 15 residues. Germline CDR1 is SQVTM and CDR2 is ANQGSEA. The ends lost 4 bases at V and 3 bases at J; junction bases unmatched: 10. In DNA, the CDR3 is TGCAGCGTTGTTTTTGGACAGGGGAAAAACTACGAGCAGTACTTC. Its protein product is CSVVFGQGKNYEQYF.

V usage is TRBV18 and J usage is TRBJ1-1, with D perhaps TRBD1 (6 bases). V was trimmed by 4 bases and J by 2 bases, leaving 14 bases between them. This CDR3 is built from 15 residues. From germline, CDR1 is KGHSH and CDR2 LQKENI. The CDR3 protein is CASSRTGGPNTEAFF. For the CDR3, the DNA is TGTGCCAGCTCACGCACGGGGGGGCCTAACACTGAAGCTTTCTTT.

The V and J genes are TRBV6-5 and TRBJ2-5; D gene unclear. There are 14 residues in the CDR3. The germline gives CDR1 MNHEY, CDR2 SVGAGI. The ends were cut back, 2 bases at V and 2 bases at J, with 9 bases in the middle. CDR3 sequence: CASSYRRGQETQYF. The CDR3 coding sequence is TGTGCCAGCAGTTACCGTCGAGGACAAGAGACCCAGTACTTC.

The rearrangement links TRBV7-3 to TRBJ2-1; TRBD2 matches at 8 bases. This CDR3 spans 15 amino acids. The germline V gene has CDR1 SGHTA and CDR2 FQGTGA. V shed 8 bases and J 9 bases; nucleotides not matched to a gene: 15. The CDR3 reads CASAETGTRKGEQFF. CDR3 in DNA: TGTGCCAGCGCTGAAACCGGGACTAGGAAAGGTGAGCAGTTCTTC. Variable domain in full (rest from reference TRBV7-3 and TRBJ2-1): GAGVSQTPSNKVTEKGKYVELRCDPISGHTALYWYRQSLGQGPEFLIYFQGTGAADDSGLPNDRFFAVRPEGSVSTLKIQRTERGDSAVYLCASAETGTRKGEQFFGPGTRLTVL.